A selection of T cell receptor beta chains follows, all from one sample in a study of identical twins. TCRdb reprocessed the 5' RACE reads via MiXCR and lists one record per CDR3 protein. The repertoire holds 400,000 to 550,000 distinct CDR3 sequences, with less than 25% as singletons. The same data also contributed to another study, on T cells expressing NK-cell markers.

Input material: CD4+ T cells sorted from blood. All receptors come from a woman under 30 in good health. Each CDR3 is given with its conserved first and last residue. D genes are given only for firm matches. Size is omitted from some rows. Given values are once, few, many or a class for expanded clones.

few | TRBJ2-3 | TRBV20-1 | TRBD2 | TGCAGTGCTAGTAATCACGGGGGGGCCCAAGATACGCAGTATTTT | CSASNHGGAQDTQYF
- | TRBJ2-7 | TRBV7-9 | - | TGTGCCAGCAGCTTAGGGGTTTCTGGAGCCCTCTACGAGCAGTACTTC | CASSLGVSGALYEQYF
- | TRBJ2-4 | TRBV12-5 | - | TGTGCTAGTGGTTTGATAACCCGGGGGAGAGCCAAAAACATTCAGTACTTC | CASGLITRGRAKNIQYF
- | TRBJ2-5 | TRBV5-1 | TRBD2 | TGCGCCAGCAGTTCCGGGACTACCCAAGAGACCCAGTACTTC | CASSSGTTQETQYF
- | TRBJ2-7 | TRBV6-1 | - | TGTGCCAGCAGTGTCGGGACCGCGAAAGAGCACGAGCAGTACTTC | CASSVGTAKEHEQYF
- | TRBJ2-5 | TRBV5-5 | - | TGTGCCACCGGGGACCCGGGGGAGACCCAGTACTTC | CATGDPGETQYF
- | TRBJ1-2 | TRBV27 | TRBD1 | TGTGCCAGCAGTCAGGGGGCGAGGAATGGCTACACCTTC | CASSQGARNGYTF
- | TRBJ1-1 | TRBV7-2 | - | TGTGCCAGCAGGAAGGACCTGGGGTCCACTGAAGCTTTCTTT | CASRKDLGSTEAFF
- | TRBJ2-7 | TRBV7-2 | - | TGTGCCAGCAGCTCAGGTGGGGGGAACGAGCAGTACTTC | CASSSGGGNEQYF
- | TRBJ1-6 | TRBV7-2 | - | TGTGCCAGCAGCTTCCAGGACGGGAATAATTCACCCCTCCACTTT | CASSFQDGNNSPLHF
- | TRBJ2-1 | TRBV5-6 | TRBD2 | TGTGCCAGCAGCTTGTATGGACTAGCGGGATCCAATGAGCAGTTCTTC | CASSLYGLAGSNEQFF
- | TRBJ2-1 | TRBV6-1 | TRBD2 | TGTGCCAGCGGGGGGACTAGACAGAACAATGAGCAGTTCTTC | CASGGTRQNNEQFF
once | TRBJ2-3 | TRBV20-1 | TRBD2 | TGCAGTGCAAGACCGGCGGGGGGCCGCGGGTATTTT | CSARPAGGRGYF
- | TRBJ1-1 | TRBV27 | TRBD1 | TGTGCCAGCAGTTCCCGACAGGGGAGGACTGAAGCTTTCTTT | CASSSRQGRTEAFF
- | TRBJ2-5 | TRBV2 | TRBD1 | TGTGCCAGGACACAGGGGGCGAAGGAGACCCAGTACTTC | CARTQGAKETQYF
- | TRBJ1-1 | TRBV3-1 | - | TGTGCCAGCAGCCAAGGGGGGTACGGCACTGAAGCTTTCTTT | CASSQGGYGTEAFF
- | TRBJ2-7 | TRBV6-5 | TRBD1 | TGTGCCAGCAGTTACGAGGGACAGGCGGTACCCTACGAGCAGTACTTC | CASSYEGQAVPYEQYF